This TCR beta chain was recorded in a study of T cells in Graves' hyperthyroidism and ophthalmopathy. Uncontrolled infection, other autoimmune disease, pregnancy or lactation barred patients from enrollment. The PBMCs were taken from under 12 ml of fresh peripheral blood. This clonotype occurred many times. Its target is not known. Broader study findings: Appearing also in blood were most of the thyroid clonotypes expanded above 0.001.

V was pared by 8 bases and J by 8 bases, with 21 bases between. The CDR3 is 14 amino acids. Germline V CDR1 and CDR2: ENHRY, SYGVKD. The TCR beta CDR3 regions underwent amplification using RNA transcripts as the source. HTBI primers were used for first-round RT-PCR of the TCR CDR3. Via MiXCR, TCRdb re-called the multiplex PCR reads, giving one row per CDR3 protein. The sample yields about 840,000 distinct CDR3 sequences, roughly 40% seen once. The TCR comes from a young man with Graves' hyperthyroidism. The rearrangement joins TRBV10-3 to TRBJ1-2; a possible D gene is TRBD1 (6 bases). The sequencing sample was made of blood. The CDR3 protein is CAIRRGEDTFGYTF. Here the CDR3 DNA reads TGTGCCATCCGGAGGGGGGAGGACACGTTCGGCTACACCTTC.